This passage covers 8 T cell receptor beta chains from one sample sequenced in a study of cytomegalovirus exposure and HLA in healthy donors. 60 Vbeta and 13 Jbeta primers were used in PCR. Sequencing was performed with immunoSEQ multiplex PCR; in TCRdb, only in-frame clones are kept and a portion is missing. The sample has 150,000 to 200,000 clones; about 77% are singletons. Sequenced: PBMCs. These receptors originate from a woman in her twenties or thirties in good health and CMV-seropositive.

This sequence joins TRBV21-1 and TRBJ2-3; TRBD1, the table's D call, lacks a check against the DNA. TRBV21-1 corresponds to a pseudogene. This CDR3 region has 16 residues. CDR3 residues: CASSSRDRVLTDTQYF. The DNA of the CDR3 is TGTGCCAGCAGCTCCCGGGACAGGGTCCTCACAGATACGCAGTATTTT.

V is TRBV4-2 and J is TRBJ1-2; TRBD1 might be the D (5 bases). V was clipped by 4 bases and J by 2 bases, with 23 bases between them. Germline CDR1 LGHNA, CDR2 YNFKEQ. The length of the CDR3 is 18 residues. In DNA form, the CDR3 reads TGTGCCAGCAGCCGATATTATCCTACCGGGACTCAGAACTATGGCTACACCTTC. Translated: CASSRYYPTGTQNYGYTF.

This rearrangement joins TRBV10-1 to TRBJ2-3, with D unclear. The CDR3 sequence is 14 residues long. V lost 3 bases to trimming and J lost 3 bases, with 10 bases between them. Per germline, CDR1 WNHNN and CDR2 SYGVQD (reference sequence). CDR3 DNA: TGCGCCAGCAGTGACGCAGGTCAGACAGATACGCAGTATTTT. Its translation is CASSDAGQTDTQYF.

V is TRBV4-3 and J is TRBJ1-1, with D uncertain. The length of the CDR3 is 18 residues. Trimming left V 1 base short and J 0 bases short, with 18 bases between. Germline values: CDR1 LGHNA, CDR2 YSLEER. This CDR3 is CASSQGGGLDFMNTEAFF. The CDR3, as DNA: TGCGCCAGCAGCCAAGGTGGAGGCCTCGACTTTATGAACACTGAAGCTTTCTTT.

The V and J genes are TRBV9 and TRBJ1-2; 10 positions agree with TRBD1. There are 16 residues in the CDR3. The V gene end was trimmed by 0 bases and the J gene end by 3 bases; junction bases not matched to a gene: 5. Germline V CDR1 and CDR2: SGDLS, YYNGEE. DNA for the CDR3: TGTGCCAGCAGCGTAGAGGGGACAGGGGATCACTATGGCTACACCTTC. Translating it yields CASSVEGTGDHYGYTF. The variable domain in full, completed from reference TRBV9 and TRBJ1-2, reads DSGVTQTPKHLITATGQRVTLRCSPRSGDLSVYWYQQSLDQGLQFLIQYYNGEERAKGNILERFSAQQFPDLHSELNLSSLELGDSALYFCASSVEGTGDHYGYTFGSGTRLTVV.

The V gene is TRBV11-2, the J gene TRBJ2-2, with D possibly matching TRBD1 (6 bases). There are 19 residues in the CDR3. V was cut by 10 bases and J by 3 bases, with 30 bases left in between. Germline CDR1 reads SGHAT; CDR2 reads FQNNGV. The CDR3, as DNA: TGTGCCATCCCCCTCCAAACCCCTCCGGGACAAGGGTACACCGGGGAGCTGTTTTTT. This codes for CAIPLQTPPGQGYTGELFF.

V usage is TRBV11-2 and J usage is TRBJ1-5; D remains unclear. The CDR3 loop spans 13 amino acids. In germline, CDR1 is SGHAT, CDR2 FQNNGV. The V end was cut by 3 bases, the J end by 11 bases, with 14 bases between. The CDR3: CASSFGREWAQHF. The CDR3 DNA sequence: TGTGCCAGCAGCTTCGGACGGGAGTGGGCCCAGCATTTT.

This sequence joins TRBV7-8 and TRBJ2-2; 9 bases match TRBD1. The CDR3 has 17 residues. J gave up 5 bases and V 1 base, and 8 bases lay outside the gene matches. CDR1 is SGHVS and CDR2 is FQNEAQ in the germline V gene. The CDR3 loop is CASSLVTGGVGTGELFF. CDR3 DNA: TGTGCCAGCAGCTTAGTCACAGGGGGCGTGGGAACCGGGGAGCTGTTTTTT.